This T cell receptor beta chain was retrieved from a study of CD8+ T cells in alopecia areata. Isolated RNA was reverse transcribed into cDNA used as the sequencing template. The protocol was immunoSEQ multiplex PCR, while the TCRdb copy is restricted to in-frame clones and leaves out a portion. The table shows more than 85,000 clones, with about 45% occurring only once. Trimming cost V 5 bases and J 4 bases, with 10 bases left between them. The V gene's germline CDR1 is SQVTM and CDR2 ANQGSEA. This CDR3 region has 12 residues. This clone turned up a few times. The source material was CD4+ T cells sorted from blood. The J gene is TRBJ2-3, the V gene TRBV29-1; tentatively, D is TRBD1 (6 bases). The sequence derives from a human donor with alopecia areata. Here the CDR3 DNA reads TGCAGCGTTCTTGAGGGGGCAGATACGCAGTATTTT. Protein sequence: CSVLEGADTQYF.